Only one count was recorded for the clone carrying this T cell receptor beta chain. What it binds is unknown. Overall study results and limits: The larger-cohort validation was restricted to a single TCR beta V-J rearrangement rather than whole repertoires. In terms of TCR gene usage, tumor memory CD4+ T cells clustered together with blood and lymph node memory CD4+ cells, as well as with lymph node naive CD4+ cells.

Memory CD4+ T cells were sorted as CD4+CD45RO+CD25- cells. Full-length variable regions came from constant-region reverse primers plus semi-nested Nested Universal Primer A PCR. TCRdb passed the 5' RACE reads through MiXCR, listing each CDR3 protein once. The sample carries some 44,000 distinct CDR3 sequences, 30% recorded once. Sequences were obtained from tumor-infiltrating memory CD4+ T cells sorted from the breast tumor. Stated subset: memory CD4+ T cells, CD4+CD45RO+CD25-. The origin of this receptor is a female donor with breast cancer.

In DNA, the CDR3 is TGCAGTGCAAGGACAGGGGGAGTCTACGAGCAGTACTTC. This sequence encodes CSARTGGVYEQYF. This chain joins TRBV20-1 and TRBJ2-7, with TRBD1 matching over 10 bases. CDR3 length equals 13 residues. J lost 3 bases, V lost 6 bases, and 5 bases had no gene match. Germline CDR1 is DFQATT and CDR2 is SNEGSKA (reference sequence).